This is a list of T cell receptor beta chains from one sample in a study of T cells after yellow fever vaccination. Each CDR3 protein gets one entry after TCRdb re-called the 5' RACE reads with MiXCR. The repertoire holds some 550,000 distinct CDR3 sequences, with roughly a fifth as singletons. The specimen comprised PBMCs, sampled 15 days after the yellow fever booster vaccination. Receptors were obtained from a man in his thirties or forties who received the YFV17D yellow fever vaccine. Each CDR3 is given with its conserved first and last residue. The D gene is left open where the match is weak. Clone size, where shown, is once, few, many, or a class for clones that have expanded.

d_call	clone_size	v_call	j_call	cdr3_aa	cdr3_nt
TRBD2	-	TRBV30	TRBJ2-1	CAWSVSSSGNEQFF	TGTGCCTGGAGTGTATCGTCTAGCGGGAATGAGCAGTTCTTC
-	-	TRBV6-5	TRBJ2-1	CASSYSAGLYNEQFF	TGTGCCAGCAGTTACTCGGCAGGGTTGTACAATGAGCAGTTCTTC
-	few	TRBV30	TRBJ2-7	CAWSRLAGVYEQYF	TGTGCCTGGAGTCGGCTAGCTGGGGTGTACGAGCAGTACTTC
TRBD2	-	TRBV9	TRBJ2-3	CASSETGTSGSTDTQYF	TGTGCCAGCAGCGAAACCGGGACTAGCGGGAGCACAGATACGCAGTATTTT
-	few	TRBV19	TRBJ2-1	CASGTGLNYNEQFF	TGTGCCAGTGGAACGGGACTTAACTACAATGAGCAGTTCTTC
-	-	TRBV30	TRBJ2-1	CAWRLGSSSYNEQFF	TGTGCCTGGAGGTTGGGCTCGAGCTCCTACAATGAGCAGTTCTTC
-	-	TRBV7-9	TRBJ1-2	CASSLETAIYGYTF	TGTGCCAGCAGCTTAGAGACAGCTATCTATGGCTACACCTTC
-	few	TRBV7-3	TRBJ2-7	CASSLKGGHYEQYF	TGTGCCAGCAGCTTAAAAGGCGGGCACTACGAGCAGTACTTC
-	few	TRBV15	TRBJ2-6	CATSRDFRSGANVLTF	TGTGCCACCAGCAGAGATTTCCGCTCTGGGGCCAACGTCCTGACTTTC
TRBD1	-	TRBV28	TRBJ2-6	CASSPTGTGVSGANVLTF	TGTGCCAGCAGTCCAACCGGGACAGGGGTTTCTGGGGCCAACGTCCTGACTTTC
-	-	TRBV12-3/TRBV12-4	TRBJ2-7	CASTSGTKRVYEQYF	TGTGCCAGCACTTCGGGGACAAAAAGGGTATACGAGCAGTACTTC
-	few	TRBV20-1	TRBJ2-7	CSARRDKPYEQYF	TGCAGTGCTAGAAGGGACAAGCCCTACGAGCAGTACTTC
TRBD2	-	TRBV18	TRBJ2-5	CASSFGTSGSLQETQYF	TGTGCCAGCTCCTTCGGGACTAGCGGGAGTCTCCAAGAGACCCAGTACTTC
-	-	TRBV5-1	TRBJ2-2	CASSLAKGLVTGELFF	TGCGCCAGCAGCTTGGCCAAGGGGTTGGTCACCGGGGAGCTGTTTTTT
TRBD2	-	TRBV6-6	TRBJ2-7	CASSHRTSDEQYF	TGTGCCAGCAGTCACCGGACTAGCGACGAGCAGTACTTC
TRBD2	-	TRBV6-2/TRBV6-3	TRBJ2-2	CASRGLAGVTTGELFF	TGTGCCAGCAGGGGACTAGCGGGAGTTACGACCGGGGAGCTGTTTTTT
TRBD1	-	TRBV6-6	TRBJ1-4	CASTGGVGEKLFF	TGTGCCAGCACAGGGGGCGTGGGTGAAAAACTGTTTTTT
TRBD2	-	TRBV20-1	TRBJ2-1	CSATRTSGRASEQFF	TGCAGTGCTACCCGGACTAGCGGGAGGGCTAGTGAGCAGTTCTTC
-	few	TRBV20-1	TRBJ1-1	CSAAVAANTEAFF	TGCAGTGCCGCAGTGGCGGCAAACACTGAAGCTTTCTTT
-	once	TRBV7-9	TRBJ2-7	CASSSPDGGKYEQYF	TGTGCCAGCAGCTCGCCTGACGGAGGAAAGTACGAGCAGTACTTC
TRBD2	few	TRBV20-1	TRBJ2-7	CSASPGLADYEQYF	TGCAGTGCTAGCCCGGGACTAGCGGACTACGAGCAGTACTTC
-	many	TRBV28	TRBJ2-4	CASNGEKLAKNIQYF	TGTGCCAGCAACGGGGAGAAACTAGCCAAAAACATTCAGTACTTC
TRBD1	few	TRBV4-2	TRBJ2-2	CASIQSPGQGIGGELFF	TGTGCCAGCATCCAATCACCGGGACAGGGGATTGGCGGGGAGCTGTTTTTT
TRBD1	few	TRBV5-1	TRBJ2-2	CASSGDRVITGELFF	TGCGCCAGCAGCGGTGACAGGGTTATCACCGGGGAGCTGTTTTTT
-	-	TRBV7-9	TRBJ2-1	CASSQPGVRANEQFF	TGTGCCAGCAGCCAACCGGGAGTTCGGGCCAATGAGCAGTTCTTC
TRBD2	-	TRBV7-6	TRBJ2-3	CASSLAGGSYTDTQYF	TGTGCCAGCAGCTTAGCAGGCGGGAGCTACACAGATACGCAGTATTTT
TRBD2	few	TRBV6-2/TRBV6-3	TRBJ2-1	CASSQTSAGGRKFF	TGTGCCAGCAGCCAGACCTCAGCGGGAGGGAGGAAGTTCTTC
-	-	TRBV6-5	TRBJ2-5	CASTPGWPQETQYF	TGTGCCAGCACCCCTGGGTGGCCCCAAGAGACCCAGTACTTC
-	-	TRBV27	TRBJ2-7	CASSARQLPHYEQYF	TGTGCCAGCAGTGCCAGACAGTTGCCCCACTACGAGCAGTACTTC
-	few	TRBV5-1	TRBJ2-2	CASRGAANTGELFF	TGCGCCAGCAGGGGAGCGGCGAACACCGGGGAGCTGTTTTTT
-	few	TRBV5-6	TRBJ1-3	CASSFSRGNTIYF	TGTGCCAGCAGCTTTAGTCGTGGAAACACCATATATTTT
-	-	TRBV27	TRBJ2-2	CASSSVSGVTGELFF	TGTGCCAGCAGTTCGGTGTCGGGAGTCACCGGGGAGCTGTTTTTT
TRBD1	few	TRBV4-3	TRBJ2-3	CASSQERATGASTDTQYF	TGCGCCAGCAGCCAAGAAAGGGCTACAGGGGCTAGCACAGATACGCAGTATTTT
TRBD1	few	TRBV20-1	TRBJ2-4	CSAPGTGKAKNIQYF	TGCAGTGCTCCCGGGACAGGGAAAGCCAAAAACATTCAGTACTTC
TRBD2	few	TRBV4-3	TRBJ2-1	CASSQFPAGGPRNEQFF	TGCGCCAGCAGCCAATTTCCAGCGGGAGGGCCTAGAAATGAGCAGTTCTTC
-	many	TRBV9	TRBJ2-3	CASSVKGTDTQYF	TGTGCCAGCAGCGTGAAGGGGACAGATACGCAGTATTTT
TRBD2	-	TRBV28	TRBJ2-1	CASLSGRDYNEQFF	TGTGCCAGCCTCAGCGGGAGGGACTACAATGAGCAGTTCTTC
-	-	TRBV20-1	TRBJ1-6	CSALRTVASPLHF	TGCAGTGCCCTCCGGACAGTTGCTTCACCCCTCCACTTT
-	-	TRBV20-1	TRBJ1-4	CSARDSTVGGEKLFF	TGCAGTGCTAGAGACTCGACAGTTGGAGGTGAAAAACTGTTTTTT
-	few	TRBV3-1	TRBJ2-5	CASTGIPWSETQYF	TGTGCCAGCACGGGCATACCCTGGTCGGAGACCCAGTACTTC
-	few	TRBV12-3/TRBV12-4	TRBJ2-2	CASSPNLAPTGELFF	TGTGCCAGCAGCCCAAACCTAGCGCCCACCGGGGAGCTGTTTTTT
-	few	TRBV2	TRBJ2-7	CAATKYEQYF	TGTGCCGCGACCAAGTACGAGCAGTACTTC
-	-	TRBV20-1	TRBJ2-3	CSASRVLPGRSTDTQYF	TGCAGTGCTAGTCGGGTTCTCCCGGGCAGAAGCACAGATACGCAGTATTTT
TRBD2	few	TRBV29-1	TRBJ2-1	CSVEGGSGSYNEQFF	TGCAGCGTTGAAGGGGGTAGCGGGAGCTACAATGAGCAGTTCTTC
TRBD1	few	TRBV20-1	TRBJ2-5	CSASAFDRGTRETQYF	TGCAGTGCTAGCGCATTCGACAGGGGTACGAGGGAGACCCAGTACTTC
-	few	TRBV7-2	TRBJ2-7	CASSSGTPPYEQYF	TGTGCCAGCAGCTCCGGGACTCCTCCCTACGAGCAGTACTTC
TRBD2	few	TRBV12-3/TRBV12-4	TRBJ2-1	CASSRPSGRGDEQFF	TGTGCCAGCAGCCGGCCTAGCGGGAGAGGGGATGAGCAGTTCTTC
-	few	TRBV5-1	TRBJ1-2	CASSPPTTGRDGYTF	TGCGCCAGCAGCCCACCTACAACAGGGAGGGATGGCTACACCTTC
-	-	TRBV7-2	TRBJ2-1	CASSLVYGGSYNEQFF	TGTGCCAGCAGCTTAGTTTACGGGGGCTCCTACAATGAGCAGTTCTTC
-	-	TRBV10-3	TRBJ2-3	CAISESSDSPKTDTQYF	TGTGCCATCAGTGAGTCTTCCGATAGTCCCAAAACAGATACGCAGTATTTT